This T cell receptor (beta chain) was sequenced in a study of PD-L1 blockade in urothelial cancer. About the research overall: The number of prior chemotherapy regimens per patient was 0 to 3. At 3 weeks after treatment start (second dose) and again at 6 weeks, blood was analyzed.

CDR3 length: 13 amino acids. Between the trimmed V and J ends, which lost 3 bases and 5 bases, there was a span of 10 bases. Germline V lookup: CDR1 KGHSH, CDR2 LQKENI. Time point described: pretreatment peripheral blood. Study-level results: Below-median blood TCR clonality before treatment forecast better survival.

This clone has only one observation. The antigen remains unidentified. Synthetic templates analogous to TCR were spiked into all PCRs individually. Repertoires were generated with immunoSEQ multiplex PCR, while TCRdb's copy carries only in-frame clones and drops some. This sample yields roughly 49,000 clones, of which 86% are seen a single time; about 20% belongs to the top ten. This specimen was PBMCs, taken around atezolizumab (anti-PD-L1) treatment. The chain joins TRBV18 to TRBJ1-1, with D hard to call. The source is a man in his sixties with urothelial cancer. DNA for the CDR3: TGTGCCAGCTCACCCGAGGTATGGACTGAAGCTTTCTTT. It yields the protein CASSPEVWTEAFF.